What follows describes a single TCR beta chain. What it recognizes is unknown. The sample originates from a study of T cell repertoires in cytomegalovirus infection. Trimming shortened V by 0 bases and J by 8 bases, and 17 bases separated the two germline ends. This CDR3 contains 15 residues. CDR1 and CDR2 (germline): SQVTM, ANQGSEA. TCRdb re-derived calls from the reads in MiXCR, one entry per CDR3 protein. Found here are 200,000 to 300,000 distinct CDR3 sequences, about 13% of them singletons; the top ten hold around 9.5%. Regarding the study as a whole: Based on cumulative public TCR beta family frequency, carriers of CMV plus the relevant HLA were identified. There were HLA-C-restricted CMV-specific TCR beta clonotypes dominating the ex vivo response.

This clonotype originated in a human donor in good health (CMV status not recorded). Some clones in this sample may be carry-over from other donors' samples. The chain recombines TRBV29-1 with TRBJ2-1; D remains unclear. The sample taken for sequencing was PBMCs. The CDR3 here is CSVEDGLGKLDEQFF. The CDR3 DNA sequence: TGCAGCGTTGAAGATGGGTTGGGGAAATTGGATGAGCAGTTCTTC.